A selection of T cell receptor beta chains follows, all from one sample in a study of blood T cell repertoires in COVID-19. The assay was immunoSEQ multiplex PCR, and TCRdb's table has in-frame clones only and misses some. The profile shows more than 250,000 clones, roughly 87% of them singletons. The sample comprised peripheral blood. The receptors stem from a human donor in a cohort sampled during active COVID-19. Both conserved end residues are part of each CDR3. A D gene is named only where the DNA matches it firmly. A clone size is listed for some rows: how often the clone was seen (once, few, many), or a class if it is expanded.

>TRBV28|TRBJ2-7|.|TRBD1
CASSLRQGASYEQYF
TGTGCCAGCAGTTTGAGACAGGGGGCCTCATACGAGCAGTACTTC
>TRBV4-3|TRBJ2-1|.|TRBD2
CASSQGVPGGVNEQFF
TGCGCCAGCAGCCAAGGAGTTCCCGGGGGGGTCAATGAGCAGTTCTTC
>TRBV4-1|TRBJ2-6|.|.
CASSLQVSGANVLTF
TGCGCCAGCAGCCTACAGGTCTCTGGGGCCAACGTCCTGACTTTC
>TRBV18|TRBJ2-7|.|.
CASSPPDSYEQYF
TGTGCCAGCTCACCACCTGACAGTTACGAGCAGTACTTC
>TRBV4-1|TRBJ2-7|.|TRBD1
CASSQPQGQSTYEQYF
TGCGCCAGCAGCCAACCCCAGGGACAGAGTACCTACGAGCAGTACTTC
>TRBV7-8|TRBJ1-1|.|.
CASSADRFERVNTEAFF
TGTGCCAGCAGCGCCGACAGATTCGAAAGGGTGAACACTGAAGCTTTCTTT
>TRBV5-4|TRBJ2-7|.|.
CASSLYSVRSYEQYF
TGTGCCAGCAGCTTGTATTCGGTCCGGAGCTACGAGCAGTACTTC
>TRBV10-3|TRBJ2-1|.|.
CAIRTSGKTSSYNEQFF
TGTGCCATCAGAACTAGTGGGAAGACGAGCTCCTACAATGAGCAGTTCTTC
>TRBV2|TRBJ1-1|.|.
CASRGNSYTEAFF
TGTGCCAGCAGGGGTAACAGCTACACTGAAGCTTTCTTT
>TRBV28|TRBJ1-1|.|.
CASRADRKAFF
TGTGCCAGCAGGGCCGACAGAAAAGCTTTCTTT
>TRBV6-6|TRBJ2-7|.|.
CASSPGLLYEQYF
TGTGCCAGCAGTCCGGGACTGCTATACGAGCAGTACTTC
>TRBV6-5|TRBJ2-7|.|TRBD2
CASSYRGEGDYEQYF
TGTGCCAGCAGTTACCGAGGGGAGGGAGACTACGAGCAGTACTTC
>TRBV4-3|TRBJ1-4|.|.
CASSQDGPSPRGKLFF
TGCGCCAGCAGCCAAGATGGGCCCAGTCCTCGGGGAAAACTGTTTTTT
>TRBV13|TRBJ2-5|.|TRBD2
CASSPGGGSYETQYF
TGTGCCAGCAGCCCCGGGGGGGGCTCCTATGAGACCCAGTACTTC
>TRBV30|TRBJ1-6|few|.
CAWSSLRLGPSPLHF
TGTGCCTGGAGTTCCCTCCGTCTGGGGCCTTCACCCCTCCACTTT
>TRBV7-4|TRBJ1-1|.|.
CASSLGLPTGNTEAFF
TGTGCCAGCAGCTTAGGGCTCCCGACAGGGAACACTGAAGCTTTCTTT
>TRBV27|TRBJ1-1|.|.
CASSLLGGEGEAFF
TGTGCCAGCAGTTTATTGGGGGGAGAGGGTGAAGCTTTCTTT
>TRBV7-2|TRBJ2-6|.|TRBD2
CASSLARKGTSGSSGANVLTF
TGTGCCAGCAGCTTAGCTCGCAAGGGGACTAGCGGGAGTTCCGGGGCCAACGTCCTGACTTTC
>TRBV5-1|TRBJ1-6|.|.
CASSPGLHNNSPLHF
TGCGCCAGCAGCCCGGGACTCCATAATAATTCACCCCTCCACTTT
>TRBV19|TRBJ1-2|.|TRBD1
CASTEAGQGNYGYTF
TGTGCCAGTACCGAGGCGGGACAGGGAAACTATGGCTACACCTTC
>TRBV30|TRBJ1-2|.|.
CAWSNTRFYGYTF
TGTGCCTGGAGCAATACACGTTTCTATGGCTACACCTTC
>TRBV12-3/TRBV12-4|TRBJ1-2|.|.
CASSSQGYGYTF
TGTGCCAGCAGTTCCCAGGGATATGGCTACACCTTC
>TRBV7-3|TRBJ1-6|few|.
CASSLGGENSPLHF
TGTGCCAGCAGCTTAGGGGGCGAGAATTCACCCCTCCACTTT
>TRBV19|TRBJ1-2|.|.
CASSMIRTASYYTF
TGTGCCAGTAGTATGATTAGGACTGCGTCATACTACACCTTC
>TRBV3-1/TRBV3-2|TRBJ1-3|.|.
CASSQDPLSSGNTIYF
TGTGCCAGCAGCCAAGATCCGCTTAGCTCTGGAAACACCATATATTTT
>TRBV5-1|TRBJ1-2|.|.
CASSLAGIPYGYTF
TGCGCCAGCAGCTTGGCCGGGATACCCTATGGCTACACCTTC
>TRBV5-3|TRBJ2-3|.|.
CARSLDRFVGEDTQYF
TGTGCCAGAAGCCTCGACAGGTTCGTGGGTGAAGATACGCAGTATTTT
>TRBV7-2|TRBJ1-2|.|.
CAKQVGTSGYTF
TGTGCAAAGCAGGTCGGAACCAGTGGCTACACCTTC
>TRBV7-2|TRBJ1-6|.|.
CASSLVARQGFNSPLHF
TGTGCCAGCAGCTTAGTTGCGCGGCAGGGGTTTAATTCACCCCTCCACTTT
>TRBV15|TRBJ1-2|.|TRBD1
CATSTRQGHYGYTF
TGTGCCACCAGCACGCGACAGGGCCATTATGGCTACACCTTC
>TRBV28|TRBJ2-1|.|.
CASRPPRRLVVYNEQFF
TGTGCCAGCAGACCCCCGAGAAGGCTAGTAGTCTACAATGAGCAGTTCTTC
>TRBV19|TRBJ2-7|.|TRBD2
CASSKTRGGYEQYF
TGTGCCAGTAGTAAAACTCGGGGGGGGTACGAGCAGTACTTC
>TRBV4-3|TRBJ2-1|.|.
CASSQDAGPTLSNEQFF
TGCGCCAGCAGCCAAGATGCGGGACCGACCCTTAGCAATGAGCAGTTCTTC
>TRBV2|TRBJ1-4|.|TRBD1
CASPGQANEKLFF
TGTGCCAGCCCGGGACAGGCTAATGAAAAACTGTTTTTT
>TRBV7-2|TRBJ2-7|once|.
CASSVPGSYEQYF
TGTGCCAGCAGCGTACCGGGTTCCTACGAGCAGTACTTC
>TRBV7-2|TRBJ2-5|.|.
CASSRGQKETQYF
TGTGCCAGCAGCCGGGGACAAAAAGAGACCCAGTACTTC
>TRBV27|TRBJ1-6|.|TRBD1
CASSKGQTGDSPLHF
TGTGCCAGCAGTAAAGGGCAGACAGGGGATTCACCCCTCCACTTT
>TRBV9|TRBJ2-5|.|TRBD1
CASSGTGLQETQYF
TGTGCCAGCTCTGGGACAGGGCTCCAAGAGACCCAGTACTTC
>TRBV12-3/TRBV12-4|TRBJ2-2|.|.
CASSKRSGGELFF
TGTGCCAGCAGTAAGAGGTCCGGCGGGGAGCTGTTTTTT
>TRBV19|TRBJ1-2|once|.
CASSIAGDHNYGYTF
TGTGCCAGTAGTATAGCAGGGGACCACAACTATGGCTACACCTTC
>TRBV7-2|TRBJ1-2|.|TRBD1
CASSFRGTGGAYGYTF
TGTGCCAGCAGCTTCCGCGGGACAGGGGGCGCGTATGGCTACACCTTC
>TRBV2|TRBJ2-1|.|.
CASSEGQKRFF
TGTGCCAGCAGTGAAGGACAGAAGAGATTCTTC
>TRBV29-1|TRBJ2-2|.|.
CSASFGGNTGELFF
TGCAGCGCCTCCTTCGGCGGAAACACCGGGGAGCTGTTTTTT
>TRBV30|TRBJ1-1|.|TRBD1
CAWSEGTAMNTEAFF
TGTGCCTGGAGTGAGGGGACAGCCATGAACACTGAAGCTTTCTTT
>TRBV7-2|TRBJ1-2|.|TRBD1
CASSLGQNYGYTF
TGTGCCAGCAGCTTGGGACAGAACTATGGCTACACCTTC
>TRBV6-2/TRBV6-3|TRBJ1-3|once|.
CASSYLGDRFSGNTIYF
TGTGCCAGCAGTTACTTGGGTGACAGATTCTCTGGAAACACCATATATTTT
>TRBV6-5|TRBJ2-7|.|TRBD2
CASSYLTSGQDEQYF
TGTGCCAGCAGTTACTTGACTAGCGGGCAAGACGAGCAGTACTTC
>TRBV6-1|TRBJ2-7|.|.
CASSEQGGVEQYF
TGTGCCAGCAGTGAGCAAGGAGGAGTCGAGCAGTACTTC
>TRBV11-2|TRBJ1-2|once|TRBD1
CASSLDLLGGLSYGYTF
TGTGCCAGCAGCTTAGATTTGTTAGGGGGCCTAAGCTATGGCTACACCTTC
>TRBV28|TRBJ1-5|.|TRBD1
CASSETGGNQPQHF
TGTGCCAGCAGTGAGACAGGGGGTAATCAGCCCCAGCATTTT
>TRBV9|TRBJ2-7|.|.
CASSVNGNYEQYF
TGTGCCAGCAGCGTAAACGGTAACTACGAGCAGTACTTC
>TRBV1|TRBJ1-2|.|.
CTSSQDHGRVNVINYGYTF
TGCACCAGCAGCCAAGACCACGGGAGGGTAAACGTTATCAACTATGGCTACACCTTC
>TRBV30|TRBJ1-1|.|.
CAWSTGVTFF
TGTGCCTGGAGTACGGGGGTGACTTTCTTT